The rows below give T cell receptor beta chains drawn from one sample of a study of response to subunit inactivated influenza vaccine. TCRdb re-derived calls from the RT-PCR reads in MiXCR, one entry per CDR3 protein. This table holds 200,000 to 250,000 distinct CDR3 sequences, less than 15% found once. Sequenced here: non-naive T cells sorted from PBMCs, sampled less than 15 days before vaccination. The receptors originated from a man in his fifties or sixties who received an inactivated influenza vaccine. Each CDR3 is given with its conserved first and last residue.

j_call: TRBJ1-2
v_call: TRBV20-1
cdr3_aa: CSAVVTGRPGYTF

j_call: TRBJ2-6
v_call: TRBV10-2
cdr3_aa: CASSESRAGANVLTF

j_call: TRBJ2-7
v_call: TRBV5-1
cdr3_aa: CASSLDGSATYEQYF

j_call: TRBJ2-7
v_call: TRBV7-9
cdr3_aa: CASSLRVEYEQYF

j_call: TRBJ1-2
v_call: TRBV5-6
cdr3_aa: CASSPGPGPTTTGYTF

j_call: TRBJ2-2
v_call: TRBV15
cdr3_aa: CATSRVASAGGFGTGELFF

j_call: TRBJ2-5
v_call: TRBV10-3
cdr3_aa: CAISPLAGAGETQYF

j_call: TRBJ2-2
v_call: TRBV6-1
cdr3_aa: CASGRQGGGGELFF

j_call: TRBJ2-7
v_call: TRBV7-9
cdr3_aa: CASSLSGPDYEQYF

j_call: TRBJ1-5
v_call: TRBV2
cdr3_aa: CASSEQGNGNQPQHF

j_call: TRBJ2-3
v_call: TRBV12-3/TRBV12-4
cdr3_aa: CASSPQKAGIAADTQYF

j_call: TRBJ1-5
v_call: TRBV6-5
cdr3_aa: CASSYSGEGQPQHF

j_call: TRBJ2-1
v_call: TRBV11-1
cdr3_aa: CASSSQGSYEQFF

j_call: TRBJ2-5
v_call: TRBV7-2
cdr3_aa: CASSLLGDLGQETQYF

j_call: TRBJ2-1
v_call: TRBV7-8
cdr3_aa: CASSSVAGGSYNEQFF

j_call: TRBJ1-4
v_call: TRBV29-1
cdr3_aa: CSVGIDRGQKLFF

j_call: TRBJ2-1
v_call: TRBV3-1
cdr3_aa: CASSPTSGAFSYNEQFF

j_call: TRBJ2-3
v_call: TRBV24-1
cdr3_aa: CATKAGGDVTQYF

j_call: TRBJ2-7
v_call: TRBV25-1
cdr3_aa: CASSDGTTYEQYF

j_call: TRBJ2-7
v_call: TRBV5-1
cdr3_aa: CASSLDGHPYEQYF

j_call: TRBJ2-7
v_call: TRBV20-1
cdr3_aa: CSAGQYEQYF

j_call: TRBJ1-1
v_call: TRBV20-1
cdr3_aa: CSGTTGPMNTEAFF

j_call: TRBJ2-7
v_call: TRBV7-2
cdr3_aa: CASSQNRGDEQYF

j_call: TRBJ2-7
v_call: TRBV7-2
cdr3_aa: CASSYYSGTGGYEQYF

j_call: TRBJ2-7
v_call: TRBV28
cdr3_aa: CASSSYTGRDEQYF

j_call: TRBJ2-5
v_call: TRBV21-1
cdr3_aa: CASSKATDPGETQYF

j_call: TRBJ2-1
v_call: TRBV29-1
cdr3_aa: CSVEYQTGQGKVVQFF

j_call: TRBJ1-1
v_call: TRBV20-1
cdr3_aa: CSAQDRGGNTEAFF

j_call: TRBJ2-5
v_call: TRBV29-1
cdr3_aa: CSVDRGRGKETQYF

j_call: TRBJ2-3
v_call: TRBV7-2
cdr3_aa: CASSLDPGTDTQYF

j_call: TRBJ1-4
v_call: TRBV7-2
cdr3_aa: CASTHRAGNEKLFF

j_call: TRBJ2-6
v_call: TRBV11-1
cdr3_aa: CASSASLAGGPKGSGANVLTF

j_call: TRBJ2-3
v_call: TRBV7-2
cdr3_aa: CASSFPGGADTQYF

j_call: TRBJ2-3
v_call: TRBV7-2
cdr3_aa: CASSLSGAGGGDTQYF

j_call: TRBJ2-2
v_call: TRBV7-2
cdr3_aa: CASSLMGGANTGELFF

j_call: TRBJ2-3
v_call: TRBV20-1
cdr3_aa: CSASRSDTQYF

j_call: TRBJ1-2
v_call: TRBV6-1
cdr3_aa: CASSGQGSYGYTF

j_call: TRBJ2-3
v_call: TRBV5-6
cdr3_aa: CASSSSSGGYTDTQYF

j_call: TRBJ1-5
v_call: TRBV2
cdr3_aa: CASSGGTQEGPQHF

j_call: TRBJ1-1
v_call: TRBV5-1
cdr3_aa: CASSLAGAYFEAFF

j_call: TRBJ2-4
v_call: TRBV12-3/TRBV12-4
cdr3_aa: CASSLGNIQYF

j_call: TRBJ1-4
v_call: TRBV5-5
cdr3_aa: CASRLLHRTGSTNEKLFF

j_call: TRBJ2-3
v_call: TRBV18
cdr3_aa: CASSPQLAPDTQYF

j_call: TRBJ2-1
v_call: TRBV19
cdr3_aa: CASSIAAGGLDKQFF

j_call: TRBJ1-3
v_call: TRBV9
cdr3_aa: CASSVGAGTRNTIYF

j_call: TRBJ2-7
v_call: TRBV28
cdr3_aa: CASSSPWGGRADEQYF

j_call: TRBJ2-1
v_call: TRBV12-3/TRBV12-4
cdr3_aa: CASSDRLSGRDYNEQFF

j_call: TRBJ2-5
v_call: TRBV4-1
cdr3_aa: CASSQGAGRLETQYF

j_call: TRBJ1-1
v_call: TRBV5-5
cdr3_aa: CASSLGRDAPEAFF

j_call: TRBJ2-2
v_call: TRBV6-8
cdr3_aa: CASSYSRTSGTTGELFF

j_call: TRBJ2-2
v_call: TRBV20-1
cdr3_aa: CSAGGLAGFGELFF

j_call: TRBJ1-2
v_call: TRBV9
cdr3_aa: CASSAGQPRYGYTF

j_call: TRBJ2-5
v_call: TRBV29-1
cdr3_aa: CSVAWAGRGETQYF